The 2 T cell receptor beta chains below were found in one sample sequenced in a study of blood T cell repertoires in COVID-19. Assay used: immunoSEQ multiplex PCR; TCRdb lists only in-frame clones, some missing. This table has about 150,000 clones, 80% to 85% appearing once. The sequencing sample was made of peripheral blood. The receptors stem from a man in his sixties or seventies with active or convalescent COVID-19.

The sample holds a few counts of this clone. CDR3 nucleotides: TGTGCCAGCAGCTTAGCCGTGGGCGATGAGCAGTTCTTC. Protein sequence: CASSLAVGDEQFF. The chain links TRBV7-2 to TRBJ2-1; the D is unclear. V was pared by 0 bases and J by 8 bases, with 8 bases between. Germline CDR1 SGHTA, CDR2 FQGNSA. The CDR3 contains 13 residues. The whole variable domain, filled in from reference TRBV7-2 and TRBJ2-1, reads GAGVSQSPSNKVTEKGKDVELRCDPISGHTALYWYRQSLGQGLEFLIYFQGNSAPDKSGLPSDRFSAERTGGSVSTLTIQRTQQEDSAVYLCASSLAVGDEQFFGPGTRLTVL.

The rearrangement uses TRBV6-2 or TRBV6-3 and TRBJ1-3, with D uncertain. Per germline, CDR1 MNHEY and CDR2 SVGEGT. V was trimmed by 2 bases and J by 0 bases, leaving 8 bases between them. The CDR3 is made up of 15 amino acids. In DNA, the CDR3 is TGTGCCAGCAGTTACCAGGCCAGCTCTGGAAACACCATATATTTT. It encodes CASSYQASSGNTIYF.